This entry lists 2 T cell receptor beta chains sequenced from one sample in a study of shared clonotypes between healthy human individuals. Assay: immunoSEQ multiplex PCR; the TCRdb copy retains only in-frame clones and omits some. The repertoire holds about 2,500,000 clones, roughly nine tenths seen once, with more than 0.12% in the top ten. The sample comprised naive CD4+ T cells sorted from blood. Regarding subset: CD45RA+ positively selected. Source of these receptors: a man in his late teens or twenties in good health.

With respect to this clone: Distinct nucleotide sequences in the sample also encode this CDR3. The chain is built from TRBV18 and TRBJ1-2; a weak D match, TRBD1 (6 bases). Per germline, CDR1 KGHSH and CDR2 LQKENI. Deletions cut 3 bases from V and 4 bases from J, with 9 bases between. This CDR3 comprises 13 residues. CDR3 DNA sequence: TGTGCCAGCTCACCTCCAGGGGCCTATGGCTACACCTTC. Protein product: CASSPPGAYGYTF.

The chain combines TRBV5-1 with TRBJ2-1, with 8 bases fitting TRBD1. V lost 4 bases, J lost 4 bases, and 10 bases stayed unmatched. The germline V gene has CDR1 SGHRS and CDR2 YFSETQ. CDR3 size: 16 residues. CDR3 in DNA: TGCGCCAGCAGCACCAACGACAGGGGAGGATACAATGAGCAGTTCTTC. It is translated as CASSTNDRGGYNEQFF.